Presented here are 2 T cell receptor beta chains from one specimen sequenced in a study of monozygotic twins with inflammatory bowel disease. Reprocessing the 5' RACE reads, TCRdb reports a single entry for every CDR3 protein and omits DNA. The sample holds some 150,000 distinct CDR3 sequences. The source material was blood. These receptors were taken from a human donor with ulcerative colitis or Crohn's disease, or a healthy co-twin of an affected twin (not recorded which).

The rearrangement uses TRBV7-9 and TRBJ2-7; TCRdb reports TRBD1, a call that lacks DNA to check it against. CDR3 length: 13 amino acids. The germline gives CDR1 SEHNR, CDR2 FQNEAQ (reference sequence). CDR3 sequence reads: CASSDPGSYEQYF.

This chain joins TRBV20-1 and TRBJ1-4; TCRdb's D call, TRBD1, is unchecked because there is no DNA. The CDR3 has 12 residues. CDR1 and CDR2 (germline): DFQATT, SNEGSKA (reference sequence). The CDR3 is CSARAGAEKLFF.